The present T cell receptor (beta chain) was sequenced within a study of blood T cells in healthy people across ages. Using a J-beta primer mix together with a sample-barcoded 5' primer, a second PCR was run for roughly 6 to 11 cycles. Each cDNA molecule, via a template-switch adaptor with 12 random nucleotides, was tagged. TCRdb re-analysed the 5' RACE reads in MiXCR, keeping a single row per CDR3 protein. The sample has hundreds of thousands of distinct CDR3 sequences; 30% to 45% are singletons. This clonotype has at least ten counts. The germline gives CDR1 SGDLS, CDR2 YYNGEE. This CDR3 has 15 amino acids. The V end was cut by 0 bases, the J end by 2 bases, with 12 bases between. Russia was home to the donors, healthy Caucasian individuals aged about 6 to 100. The sample, approximately 10 milliliters of peripheral blood, was drawn from each donor. No fewer than 5.5 micrograms of total RNA were isolated from every sample.

This clonotype was sampled from a man aged 18-30 years in good health. Sequenced: blood. The genes are TRBV9 and TRBJ2-7; D not certain. Written as DNA, the CDR3 is TGTGCCAGCAGCGTAGATTTTGGGTCCCCCTACGAGCAGTACTTC. It encodes CASSVDFGSPYEQYF.